What follows describes a single T cell receptor (beta chain). As yet, its antigen is unknown. The sample is drawn from a study of OX40 agonist ivuxolimab in advanced cancers. Study details: Patients took ivuxolimab, an agonistic anti-OX40 (CD134) antibody. Having had anti-PD-1, anti-PD-L1 or anti-CTLA-4 therapy before was allowed, and over 35% had some. General observations from the study: Clonal expansion by week 6 occurred in CD4+ and CD8+ blood T cells (at 0.1 to 3.0 mg/kg).

A history of autoimmune disease or systemic immunosuppression excluded patients. Assay used: immunoSEQ multiplex PCR; TCRdb lists only in-frame clones, some missing. The sample carries 65,000 to 100,000 clones, about 95% recorded once. Germline V gene sequence: CDR1 MDHEN, CDR2 SYDVKM. The CDR3 has 16 residues. With 7 bases clipped from V and 7 bases from J, the junction kept 12 bases outside the gene matches. The chain has TRBV28 and TRBJ2-2; 10 bases map to TRBD1. This receptor was taken from an adult with an advanced solid tumor such as melanoma, head and neck, liver or kidney cancer. The sequences come from CD4+ or CD8+ T cells sorted from blood, collected in a trial of the OX40 agonist ivuxolimab. CDR3 amino acids: CASTHDDRGHVGELFF. For the CDR3, the DNA is TGTGCCAGCACCCATGACGACAGGGGGCATGTCGGGGAGCTGTTTTTT.